This TCR beta chain is from a study of T cell responses to AZD1222 COVID-19 vaccine. Study conclusions and caveats: Compared with day 0, the breadth and depth of the Spike-specific TCR repertoire rose significantly after two doses of AZD1222. Close to half of spike-specific TCRs reportedly recognize unmutated variant regions.

CDR1 MNHEY and CDR2 SVGAGI come from the germline V gene. The CDR3 runs 15 residues. Trimming left V 7 bases short and J 0 bases short, with 13 bases between. Comment on this clone: Its antigen is not identified.

Measured with immunoSEQ multiplex PCR; TCRdb has only the in-frame clones, and not every one. The sample yields approximately 140,000 clones, around 90% seen once. The rearrangement joins TRBV6-5 to TRBJ2-1, with a tentative D call TRBD1 (6 bases). The clonotype comes from an adult who received the AZD1222 COVID-19 vaccine. The material was peripheral blood, obtained 28 days after the second AZD1222 dose. Here the CDR3 reads CASINDRSSYNEQFF. CDR3 DNA: TGTGCCAGCATTAACGACAGGAGCTCCTACAATGAGCAGTTCTTC.